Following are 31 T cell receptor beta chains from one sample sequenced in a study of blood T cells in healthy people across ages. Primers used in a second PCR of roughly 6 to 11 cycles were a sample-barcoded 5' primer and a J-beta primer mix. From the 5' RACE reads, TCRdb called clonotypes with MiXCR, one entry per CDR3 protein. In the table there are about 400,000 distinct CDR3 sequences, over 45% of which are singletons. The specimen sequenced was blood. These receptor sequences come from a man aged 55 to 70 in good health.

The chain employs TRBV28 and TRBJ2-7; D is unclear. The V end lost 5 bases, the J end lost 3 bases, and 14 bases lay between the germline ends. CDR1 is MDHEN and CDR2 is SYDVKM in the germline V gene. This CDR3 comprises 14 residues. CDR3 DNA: TGTGCCAGCAGTGGCCGCCGGGCCAACTACGAGCAGTACTTC. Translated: CASSGRRANYEQYF. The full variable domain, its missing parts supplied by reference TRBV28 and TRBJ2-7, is DVKVTQSSRYLVKRTGEKVFLECVQDMDHENMFWYRQDPGLGLRLIYFSYDVKMKEKGDIPEGYSVSREKKERFSLILESASTNQTSMYLCASSGRRANYEQYFGPGTRLTVT.

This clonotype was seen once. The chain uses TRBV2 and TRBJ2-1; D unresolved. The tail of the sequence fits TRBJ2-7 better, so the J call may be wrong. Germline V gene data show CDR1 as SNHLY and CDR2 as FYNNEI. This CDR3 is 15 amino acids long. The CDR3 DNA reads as TGTGCCAGCAGTCCGACCTATACCTCCTACAATGAGCAGTACTTC. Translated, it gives CASSPTYTSYNEQYF.

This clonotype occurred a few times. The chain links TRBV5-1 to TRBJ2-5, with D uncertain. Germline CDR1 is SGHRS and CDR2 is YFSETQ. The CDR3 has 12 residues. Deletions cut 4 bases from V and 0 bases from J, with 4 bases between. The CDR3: CASSAYQETQYF. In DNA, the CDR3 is TGCGCCAGCAGCGCGTACCAAGAGACCCAGTACTTC.

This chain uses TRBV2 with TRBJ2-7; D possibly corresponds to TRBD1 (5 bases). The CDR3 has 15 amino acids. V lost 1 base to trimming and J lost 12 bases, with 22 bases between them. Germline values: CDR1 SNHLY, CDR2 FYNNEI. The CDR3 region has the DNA TGTGCCAGCAGTGAAGGACAGTTTATCCAAGAGACCCGGTACTTC. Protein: CASSEGQFIQETRYF. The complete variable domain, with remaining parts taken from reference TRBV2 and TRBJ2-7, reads EPEVTQTPSHQVTQMGQEVILRCVPISNHLYFYWYRQILGQKVEFLVSFYNNEISEKSEIFDDQFSVERPDGSNFTLKIRSTKLEDSAMYFCASSEGQFIQETRYFGPGTRLTVT.

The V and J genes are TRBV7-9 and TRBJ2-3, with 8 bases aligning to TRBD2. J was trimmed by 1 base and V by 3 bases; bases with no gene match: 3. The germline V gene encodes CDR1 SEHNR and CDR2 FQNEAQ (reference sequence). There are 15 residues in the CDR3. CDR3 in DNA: TGTGCCAGCAGCTTGTCAGCGGGGGGCACAGATACGCAGTATTTT. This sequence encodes CASSLSAGGTDTQYF.

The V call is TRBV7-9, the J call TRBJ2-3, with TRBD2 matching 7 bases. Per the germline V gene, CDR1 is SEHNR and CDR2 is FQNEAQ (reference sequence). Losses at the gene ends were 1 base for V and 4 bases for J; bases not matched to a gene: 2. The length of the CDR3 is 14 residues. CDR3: CASSLGGRADTQYF. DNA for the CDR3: TGTGCCAGCAGCTTAGGCGGGAGAGCAGATACGCAGTATTTT. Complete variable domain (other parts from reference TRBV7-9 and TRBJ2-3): DTGVSQNPRHKITKRGQNVTFRCDPISEHNRLYWYRQTLGQGPEFLTYFQNEAQLEKSRLLSDRFSAERPKGSFSTLEIQRTEQGDSAMYLCASSLGGRADTQYFGPGTRLTVL.

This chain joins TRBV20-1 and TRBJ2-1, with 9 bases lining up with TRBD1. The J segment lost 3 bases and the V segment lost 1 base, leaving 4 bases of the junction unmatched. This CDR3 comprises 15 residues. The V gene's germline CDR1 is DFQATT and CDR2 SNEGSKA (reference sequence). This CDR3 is CSARVTGGSYNEQFF. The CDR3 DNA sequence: TGCAGTGCTAGAGTGACAGGGGGGAGCTACAATGAGCAGTTCTTC.

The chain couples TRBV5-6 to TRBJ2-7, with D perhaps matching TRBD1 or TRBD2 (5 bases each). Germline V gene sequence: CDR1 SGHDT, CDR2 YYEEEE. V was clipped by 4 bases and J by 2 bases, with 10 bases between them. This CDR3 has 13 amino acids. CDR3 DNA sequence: TGTGCCAGCAGCCCCCGGGACCCCTACGAGCAGTACTTC. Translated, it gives CASSPRDPYEQYF.

CDR3 amino acids: CSANTGAWETQYF. CDR3 in DNA: TGCAGTGCCAATACAGGGGCCTGGGAGACCCAGTACTTC. The V gene is TRBV20-1, the J gene TRBJ2-5; 7 nucleotides match TRBD1. Unmatched junction bases numbered 9, after V lost 6 bases and J lost 5 bases. The CDR3 covers 13 residues. The germline V gene encodes CDR1 DFQATT and CDR2 SNEGSKA (reference sequence).

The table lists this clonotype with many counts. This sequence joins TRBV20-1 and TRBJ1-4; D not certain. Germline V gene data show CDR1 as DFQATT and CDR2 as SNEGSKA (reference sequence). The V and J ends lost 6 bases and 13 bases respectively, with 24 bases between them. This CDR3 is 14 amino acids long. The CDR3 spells CSATHPEAQKLLFF. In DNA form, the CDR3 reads TGCAGTGCCACCCACCCCGAAGCCCAGAAGCTACTGTTTTTT.

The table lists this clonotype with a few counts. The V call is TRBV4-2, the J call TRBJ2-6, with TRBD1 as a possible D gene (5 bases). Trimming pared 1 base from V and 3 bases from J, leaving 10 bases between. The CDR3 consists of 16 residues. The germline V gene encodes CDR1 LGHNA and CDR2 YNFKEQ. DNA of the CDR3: TGTGCCAGCAGCCAAGCTGGGGCCGATGGGGCCAACGTCCTGACTTTC. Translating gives CASSQAGADGANVLTF.

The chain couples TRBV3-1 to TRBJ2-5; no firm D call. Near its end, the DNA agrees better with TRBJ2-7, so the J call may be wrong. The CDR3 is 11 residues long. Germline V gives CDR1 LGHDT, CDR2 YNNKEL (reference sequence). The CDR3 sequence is CASSQATEQYF. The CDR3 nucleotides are TGTGCCAGCAGCCAAGCGACCGAGCAGTACTTC.

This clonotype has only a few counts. This chain's CDR3 is CASSLGGPKLADTQYF. CDR3 in DNA: TGCGCCAGCAGCTTGGGGGGGCCGAAGCTCGCAGATACGCAGTATTTT. This chain links TRBV5-1 with TRBJ2-3, with D possibly being TRBD1 (6 bases). Between the trimmed V and J ends, which lost 0 bases and 4 bases, there was a span of 15 bases. In germline, CDR1 is SGHRS, CDR2 YFSETQ. The CDR3 sequence is 16 residues long.

CDR3 residues: CASSLGPAGGAQETQYF. CDR3 DNA sequence: TGTGCCAGCAGCTTAGGTCCAGCGGGGGGAGCCCAAGAGACCCAGTACTTC. The genes are TRBV13 and TRBJ2-5; 9 bases align to TRBD2. The germline gives CDR1 PRHDT, CDR2 FYEKMQ (reference sequence). V was pared by 0 bases and J by 1 base, with 6 bases of the junction left unmatched. This CDR3 has 17 amino acids.

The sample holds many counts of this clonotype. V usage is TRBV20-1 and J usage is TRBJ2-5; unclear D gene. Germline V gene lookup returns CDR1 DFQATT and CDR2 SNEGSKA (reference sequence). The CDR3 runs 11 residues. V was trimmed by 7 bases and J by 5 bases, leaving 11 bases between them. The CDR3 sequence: CSVSFRETQYF. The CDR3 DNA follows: TGCAGTGTATCATTCCGTGAGACCCAGTACTTC.

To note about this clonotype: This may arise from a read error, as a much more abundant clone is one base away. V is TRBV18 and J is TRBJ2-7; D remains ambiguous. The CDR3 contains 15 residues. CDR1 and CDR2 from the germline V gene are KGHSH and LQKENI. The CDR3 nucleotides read TGTGCCAGCTCACCACGCGACGGTGGGCTCTACGTGCAGTACTTC. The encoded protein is CASSPRDGGLYVQYF.

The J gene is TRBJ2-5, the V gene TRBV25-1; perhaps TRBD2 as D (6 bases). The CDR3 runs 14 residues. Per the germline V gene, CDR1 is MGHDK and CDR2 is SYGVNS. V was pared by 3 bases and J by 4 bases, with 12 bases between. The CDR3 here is CASSDRLGGETQYF. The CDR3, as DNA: TGTGCCAGCAGTGATCGATTGGGAGGAGAGACCCAGTACTTC.

As DNA, the CDR3 is TGCAGTGCTAGAGATCGTGGCCAGAGGAGCCAGTACTTC. Translating it yields CSARDRGQRSQYF. This chain uses TRBV20-1 with TRBJ2-5; D remains unclear. The germline V gene has CDR1 DFQATT and CDR2 SNEGSKA (reference sequence). Trimming pared 0 bases from V and 10 bases from J, leaving 15 bases between. CDR3 size: 13 residues.

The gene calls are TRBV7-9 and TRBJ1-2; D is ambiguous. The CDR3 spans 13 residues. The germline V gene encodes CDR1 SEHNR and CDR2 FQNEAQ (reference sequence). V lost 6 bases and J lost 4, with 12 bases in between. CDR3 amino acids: CASRGTAGYGYTF. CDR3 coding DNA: TGTGCCAGCAGGGGAACTGCGGGCTATGGCTACACCTTC.

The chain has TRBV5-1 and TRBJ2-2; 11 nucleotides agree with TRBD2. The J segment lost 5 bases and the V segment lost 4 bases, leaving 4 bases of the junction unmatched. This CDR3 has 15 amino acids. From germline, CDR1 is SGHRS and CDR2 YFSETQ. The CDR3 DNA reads TGCGCCAGCAGCCTAGCGGGAGGCTGGACCGGGGAGCTGTTTTTT. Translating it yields CASSLAGGWTGELFF. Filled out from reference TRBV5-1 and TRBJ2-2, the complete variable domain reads KAGVTQTPRYLIKTRGQQVTLSCSPISGHRSVSWYQQTPGQGLQFLFEYFSETQRNKGNFPGRFSGRQFSNSRSEMNVSTLELGDSALYLCASSLAGGWTGELFFGEGSRLTVL.

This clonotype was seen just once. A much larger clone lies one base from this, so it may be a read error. CDR3 loop: CASSLLGASYNEQYF. CDR3 DNA sequence: TGTGCCAGCAGTCTACTCGGGGCCTCCTACAATGAGCAGTACTTC. The chain recombines TRBV14 with TRBJ2-1, with D tentatively TRBD1 or TRBD2 (5 bases each). The DNA end lines up better with TRBJ2-7; the J call may be wrong. Germline lookup yields CDR1 SGHDN and CDR2 FVKESK. The CDR3 loop spans 15 amino acids.

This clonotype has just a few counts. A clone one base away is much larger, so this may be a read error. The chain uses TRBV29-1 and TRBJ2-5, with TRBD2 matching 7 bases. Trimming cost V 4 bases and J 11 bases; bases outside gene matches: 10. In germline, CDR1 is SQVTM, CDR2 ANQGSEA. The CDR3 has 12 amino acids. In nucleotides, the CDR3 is TGCAGCGTTGGTGGGAGGGAGCGTGAGCAGTACTTC. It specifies CSVGGREREQYF.

The CDR3 DNA reads TGTGCCTGGACCCCCGGGCACTGGAACACCATATATTTT. Translated: CAWTPGHWNTIYF. J is TRBJ1-3 and V is TRBV30; the D is unclear. Trimming pared 4 bases from V and 7 bases from J, leaving 14 bases between. The CDR3 totals 13 residues. Germline V CDR1 and CDR2: GTSNPN, SVGIG (reference sequence).

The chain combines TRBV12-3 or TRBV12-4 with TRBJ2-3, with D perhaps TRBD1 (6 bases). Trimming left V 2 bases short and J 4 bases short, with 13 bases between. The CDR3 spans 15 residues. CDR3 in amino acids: CASSLLGRGADTQYF. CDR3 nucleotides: TGTGCCAGCAGTTTATTGGGCAGGGGCGCAGATACGCAGTATTTT.

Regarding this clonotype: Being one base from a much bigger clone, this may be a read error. The CDR3: CAITAGGDTRYF. DNA for the CDR3: TGTGCCATCACTGCGGGGGGAGATACGCGGTATTTT. The chain joins TRBV10-3 to TRBJ2-3, with 8 bases identical to TRBD2. The germline CDR1 and CDR2 sequences are ENHRY and SYGVKD. The CDR3 totals 12 residues.

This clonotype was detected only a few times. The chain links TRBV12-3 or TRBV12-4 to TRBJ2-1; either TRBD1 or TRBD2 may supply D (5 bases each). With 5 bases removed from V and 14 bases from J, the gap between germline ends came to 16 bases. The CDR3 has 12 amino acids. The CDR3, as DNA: TGTGCCAGCAGTCCAACCGGGACGGTCAAGTTCTTC. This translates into CASSPTGTVKFF.

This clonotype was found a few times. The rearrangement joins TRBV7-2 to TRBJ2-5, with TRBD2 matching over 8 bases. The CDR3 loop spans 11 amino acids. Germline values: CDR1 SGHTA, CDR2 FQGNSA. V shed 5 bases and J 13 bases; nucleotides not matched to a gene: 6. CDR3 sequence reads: CASSLLAVLYF. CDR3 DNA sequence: TGTGCCAGCAGCCTACTAGCGGTGCTGTACTTC.

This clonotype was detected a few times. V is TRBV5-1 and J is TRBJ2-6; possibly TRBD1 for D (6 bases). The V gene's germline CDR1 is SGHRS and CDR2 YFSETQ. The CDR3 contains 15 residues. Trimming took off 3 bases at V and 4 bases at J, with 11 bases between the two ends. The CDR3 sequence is CASSSTGLGANVLTF. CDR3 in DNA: TGCGCCAGCAGCTCCACAGGGCTGGGGGCCAACGTCCTGACTTTC. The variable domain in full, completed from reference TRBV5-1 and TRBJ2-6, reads KAGVTQTPRYLIKTRGQQVTLSCSPISGHRSVSWYQQTPGQGLQFLFEYFSETQRNKGNFPGRFSGRQFSNSRSEMNVSTLELGDSALYLCASSSTGLGANVLTFGAGSRLTVL.

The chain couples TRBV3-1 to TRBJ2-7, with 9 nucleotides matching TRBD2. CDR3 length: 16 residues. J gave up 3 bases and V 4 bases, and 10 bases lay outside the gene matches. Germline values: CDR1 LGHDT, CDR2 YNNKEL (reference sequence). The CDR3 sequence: CASSRKRGAQIYEQYF. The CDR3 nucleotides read TGTGCCAGCAGCCGAAAGCGGGGGGCCCAAATCTACGAGCAGTACTTC.

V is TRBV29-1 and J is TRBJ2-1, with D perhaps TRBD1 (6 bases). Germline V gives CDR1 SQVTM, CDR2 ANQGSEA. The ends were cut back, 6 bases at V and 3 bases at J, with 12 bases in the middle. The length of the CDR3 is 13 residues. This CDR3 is CSVVTGYYNEQFF. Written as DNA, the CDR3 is TGCAGCGTCGTTACAGGGTACTACAATGAGCAGTTCTTC.

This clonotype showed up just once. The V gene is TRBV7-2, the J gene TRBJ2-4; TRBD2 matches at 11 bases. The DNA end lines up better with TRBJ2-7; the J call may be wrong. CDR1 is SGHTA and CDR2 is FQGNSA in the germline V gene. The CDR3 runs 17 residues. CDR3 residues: CASSLKVLAGASYEQYF. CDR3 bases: TGTGCCAGCAGCTTAAAGGTACTAGCGGGAGCCTCCTACGAGCAGTACTTC.